This TCR beta chain was retrieved from a study of CD8 T cells in Susac syndrome. V was shortened by 0 bases and J by 6 bases, with 9 bases between the two germline ends. Germline CDR1 is LNHDA and CDR2 is SQIVND (reference sequence). The CDR3 loop spans 13 amino acids. RNA amounts of roughly 0.45 to 1 ug underwent reverse transcription with random hexamers. TCRdb recomputed calls from the immunoSEQ multiplex PCR reads with MiXCR, one row per CDR3 protein. The table lists 150,000 or so distinct CDR3 sequences, roughly 94% of them singletons. Sequencing was carried out using CD4+ T cells from PBMCs. The rearrangement links TRBV19 to TRBJ2-7; unclear D gene. The sequence came from a human donor with multiple sclerosis. As DNA, the CDR3 is TGTGCCAGTAGTATAGACGGATGGGGCGAGCAGTACTTC. It is translated as CASSIDGWGEQYF.